The entry below gives a single TCR beta chain sequence along with its context. Only a few counts were recorded for this clone. Its antigen remains unidentified. The input lacks base qualities; no much larger clone sits a single base away. Taken with the paper, the label for time point translates to: baseline before first vaccination. Vaccinee samples were obtained from the UK trials COV001 and COV002, which included a single-blind randomized controlled phase 2/3 trial of AZD1222 (ChAdOx1 nCoV-19) in healthy adults. Trial participant PBMC samples were collected at day 0 and day 28 after the second dose for TCRbeta chain sequencing. CDR1 and CDR2, looked up from the germline V gene, are MNHEY and SVGAGI. Including cysteine and phenylalanine, the CDR3 has 13 amino acids. This entry keeps only the CDR3 DNA: 39 bases, framed from base 1. Trimming accounts for 8 bases at V and 7 bases at J, while the number of junction bases matched to no gene is 10.

The data were obtained in a study of T cell responses to AZD1222 COVID-19 vaccine (dated by TCRdb to the early 2020s). The study in broad terms: AZD1222 recipients given second doses at about 4 weeks or at about 12 weeks were pooled, since spike-specific TCR depth and breadth were not found to differ between the two schedules. Enrollment into the trials was organized by age into subgroups of 18-55, 56-69 and 70-plus years, and those subgroups contained roughly 150, 30 and 60 TCR-sequenced participants, respectively. A total of around 240 trial participants underwent TCR sequencing, of whom 200 to 220 had received two doses of AZD1222 and approximately 25 had received two doses of the MenACWY control vaccine.

The CDR3 regions of human TCRbeta chains were subjected to immunosequencing. As for the original processing: TCRs in the repertoires were matched against a reference library of SARS-CoV-2-specific TCRs that had been generated with the MIRA antigen-specificity platform. Breadth was defined as the fraction of unique TCRs that were SARS-CoV-2-associated, and depth was defined as the fraction of total T cells that were SARS-CoV-2-associated. Using the MIRA data, every spike-specific TCR was mapped to the spike region that the TCR reacted to and assigned to either a CD4 or a CD8 class. Log10-transformed breadth and depth values were compared by one-way ANOVA with Sidak's multiple comparisons tests. Drawn from immuneACCESS, this table holds only the in-frame rearrangements with V and J called that TCRdb kept. Clones are partly lost; checked studies trace under half to an unresolved V gene and leave the rest unexplained. V, J and clone size derive from that table, while D and trimming were established from the DNA sequence. The sample table records roughly 180,000 clones; about 90% of these occur just once. The ten largest clones take up less than 2.5% of the sample.

Points the paper makes about the study in general: Only a handful of AZD1222 recipients were SARS-CoV-2 seropositive at baseline, limiting conclusions about previously exposed vaccinees. Spike-specific TCR breadth and depth rose significantly after two AZD1222 doses compared with day 0 and with MenACWY recipients. No day 14 peak-response samples were available, so repertoires were characterized only after the peak T cell response. Epitopes outside the regions mutated in the B.1.351 and B.1.1.7 variants were reportedly recognized by nearly half of the unique spike-specific TCRs. In the small 56-69-year group, the increase in depth fell short of significance, most likely because of low power. Participants were mostly white British, with more females than males. The authors suggested clonal diversity may have been underestimated. CD4 TCRs associated with the vaccine covered the entire spike protein, and the dominant responses were in regions 160-218 and 743-854.

The rearranged segments are TRBV6-5 and TRBJ2-7; the junction holds 8 bases that match TRBD2. The source is an adult in good health. Sequencing used peripheral blood, obtained on day 0 of AZD1222 vaccination. Here is the DNA: TGTGCCAGCGCCATACAGCGGGAGCGGGAGCAGTACTTC. Its product reads: CASAIQREREQYF.